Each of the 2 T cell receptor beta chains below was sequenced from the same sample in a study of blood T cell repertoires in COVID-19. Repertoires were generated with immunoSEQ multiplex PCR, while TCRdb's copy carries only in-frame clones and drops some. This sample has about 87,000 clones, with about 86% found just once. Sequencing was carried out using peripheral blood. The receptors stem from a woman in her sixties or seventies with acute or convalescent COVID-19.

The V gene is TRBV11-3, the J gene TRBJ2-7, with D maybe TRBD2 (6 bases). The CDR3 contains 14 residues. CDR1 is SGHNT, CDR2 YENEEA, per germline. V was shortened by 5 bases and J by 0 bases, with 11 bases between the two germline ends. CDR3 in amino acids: CASSPWRASYEQYF. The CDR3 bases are TGTGCCAGCAGCCCTTGGAGGGCCTCCTACGAGCAGTACTTC.

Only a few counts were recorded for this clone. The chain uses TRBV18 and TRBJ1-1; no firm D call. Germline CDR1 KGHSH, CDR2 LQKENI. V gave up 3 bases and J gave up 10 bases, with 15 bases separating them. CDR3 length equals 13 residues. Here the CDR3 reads CASSPPDNPLAFF. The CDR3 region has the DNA TGTGCCAGCTCACCTCCTGACAATCCGCTAGCTTTCTTT. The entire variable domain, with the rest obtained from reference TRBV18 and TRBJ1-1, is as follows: NAGVMQNPRHLVRRRGQEARLRCSPMKGHSHVYWYRQLPEEGLKFMVYLQKENIIDESGMPKERFSAEFPKEGPSILRIQQVVRGDSAAYFCASSPPDNPLAFFGQGTRLTVV.